The T cell receptor (beta chain) under discussion was sequenced for a study of cytomegalovirus exposure and HLA in healthy donors. Germline loops: CDR1 SNHLY, CDR2 FYNNEI. This CDR3 is built from 12 residues. V was clipped by 6 bases and J by 0 bases, with 5 bases between them. Primers: 60 Vbeta forward and 13 Jbeta reverse. Generated by immunoSEQ multiplex PCR, the TCRdb table keeps only in-frame clones and is missing some. The table lists about 120,000 clones, about 75% of them singletons. The rearrangement links TRBV2 to TRBJ1-1; no firm D call. The source is a man between 60 and 75 years old in good health and CMV-seropositive. The sample comprised PBMCs. The CDR3 DNA sequence: TGTGCCAGCAGGAGGGTGAACACTGAAGCTTTCTTT. This encodes CASRRVNTEAFF.